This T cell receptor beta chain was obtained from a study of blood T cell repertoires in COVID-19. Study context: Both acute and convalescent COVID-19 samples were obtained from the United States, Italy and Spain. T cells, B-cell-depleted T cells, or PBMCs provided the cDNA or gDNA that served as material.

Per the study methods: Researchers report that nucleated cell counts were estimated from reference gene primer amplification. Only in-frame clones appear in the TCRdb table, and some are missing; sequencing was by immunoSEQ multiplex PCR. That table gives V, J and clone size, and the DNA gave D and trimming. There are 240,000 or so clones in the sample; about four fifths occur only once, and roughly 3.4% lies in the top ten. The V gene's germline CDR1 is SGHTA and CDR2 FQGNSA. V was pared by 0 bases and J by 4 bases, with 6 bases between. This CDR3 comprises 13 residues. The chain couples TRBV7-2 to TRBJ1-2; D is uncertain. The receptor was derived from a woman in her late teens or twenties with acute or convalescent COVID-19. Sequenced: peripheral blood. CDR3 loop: CASSLAQLYGYTF. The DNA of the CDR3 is TGTGCCAGCAGCTTAGCGCAACTCTATGGCTACACCTTC.